The 27 T cell receptor beta chains listed next were all sequenced from one sample in a study of cytomegalovirus exposure and HLA in healthy donors. Data came from immunoSEQ multiplex PCR; TCRdb stores just in-frame clones and leaves some out. The table shows more than 60,000 clones, with 95% to 97% occurring only once. The sequenced sample consisted of PBMCs. These receptors all stem from a woman younger than 30 in good health and CMV-seropositive.

This rearrangement joins TRBV7-9 to TRBJ2-4; 7 bases are shared with TRBD2. The CDR3 spans 12 residues. With V trimmed by 1 base and J by 13 bases, 4 bases remained unmatched. Germline V gene sequence: CDR1 SEHNR, CDR2 FQNEAQ (reference sequence). CDR3 loop: CASSLGGRAQYF. As DNA, the CDR3 is TGTGCCAGCAGCTTAGGAGGGAGGGCGCAGTACTTC.

The chain carries TRBV4-1 and TRBJ2-7, with 9 nucleotides matching TRBD2. The CDR3 runs to 17 residues. Germline V gene lookup returns CDR1 MGHRA and CDR2 YSYEKL. After removal of 1 base from V and 3 bases from J, the junction contained 10 bases not matched to a gene. The chain's CDR3 is CASSQVGTAGGYYEQYF. CDR3 sequence (DNA): TGCGCCAGCAGCCAAGTAGGGACGGCGGGAGGGTACTACGAGCAGTACTTC.

This chain links TRBV6-5 with TRBJ1-1; TRBD1 might be the D (5 bases). Trimming took 4 bases from V and 4 from J, leaving 19 bases between them. Germline CDR1 and CDR2: MNHEY and SVGAGI. The CDR3 is 16 residues long. The CDR3 spells CASSSTGDLLGTEAFF. The CDR3 coding sequence is TGTGCCAGCAGTTCCACGGGGGATCTTTTGGGCACTGAAGCTTTCTTT.

J is TRBJ1-5 and V is TRBV19, with D possibly being TRBD1 (5 bases). Germline V lookup: CDR1 LNHDA, CDR2 SQIVND (reference sequence). Trimming left V 4 bases short and J 4 bases short, with 11 bases between. The CDR3 sequence is 14 residues long. The CDR3 DNA sequence: TGTGCCAGTAGTAACGCCGGGGGGAATCAGCCCCAGCATTTT. Translated: CASSNAGGNQPQHF.

The genes are TRBV18 and TRBJ1-5, with 8 bases lining up with TRBD1. With 2 bases clipped from V and 0 bases from J, the junction kept 6 bases outside the gene matches. This CDR3 contains 17 residues. The germline V gene has CDR1 KGHSH and CDR2 LQKENI. CDR3 in amino acids: CASSPGTGGYSNQPQHF. CDR3 coding DNA: TGTGCCAGCTCACCAGGGACAGGAGGGTATAGCAATCAGCCCCAGCATTTT.

The V call is TRBV9, the J call TRBJ2-7, with 9 bases fitting TRBD1. Trimming at V came to 3 bases and at J to 1 base, leaving 2 bases not matched to a gene. CDR1 SGDLS and CDR2 YYNGEE come from the germline V gene. The CDR3 length is 14 residues. CDR3 protein: CASSEGQGSYEQYF. The CDR3 nucleotides read TGTGCCAGCAGCGAAGGACAGGGGTCCTACGAGCAGTACTTC.

The sample holds one count of this clone. The chain has TRBV5-1 and TRBJ1-1; 7 nucleotides line up with TRBD1. The trim removed 4 bases at V and 1 base at J, leaving 7 bases unmatched. CDR1 SGHRS and CDR2 YFSETQ come from the germline V gene. The CDR3 sequence is 15 residues long. The DNA for the CDR3 is TGCGCCAGCAGCAGGACGACAGGGCCGAACACTGAAGCTTTCTTT. Translated, it gives CASSRTTGPNTEAFF.

The gene calls are TRBV5-5 and TRBJ2-1, with 10 bases identical to TRBD2. The junction had 6 bases not matched to a gene; V was cut back by 0 bases and J by 0 bases. The germline V gene encodes CDR1 SGHKS and CDR2 YYEKEE (reference sequence). The CDR3 runs to 18 residues. CDR3 bases: TGTGCCAGCAGCTTGGCACTAGCGGGGTCCTACTCCTACAATGAGCAGTTCTTC. It codes for CASSLALAGSYSYNEQFF.

The chain links TRBV6-5 to TRBJ1-2, with 8 bases that match TRBD1. This CDR3 has 12 residues. Germline CDR1 MNHEY, CDR2 SVGAGI. V lost 11 bases, J lost 6 bases, and 8 bases stayed unmatched. CDR3 in amino acids: CASRTGINGYTF. CDR3 DNA: TGTGCCTCCCGGACAGGGATCAATGGCTACACCTTC.

In its sample, this clone was seen once. The V and J genes are TRBV5-4 and TRBJ2-7; 9 nucleotides agree with TRBD1. With 4 bases clipped from V and 1 base from J, the junction kept 6 bases outside the gene matches. Germline V gene sequence: CDR1 SGHNT, CDR2 YYREEE (reference sequence). The CDR3 runs to 15 residues. The CDR3 nucleotides are TGTGCCAGCAGCCAAAGGACAGGGGAATCCTACGAGCAGTACTTC. It is translated as CASSQRTGESYEQYF.

This clone appeared a single time. The chain couples TRBV11-2 to TRBJ1-4; 8 nucleotides match TRBD1. Germline lookup yields CDR1 SGHAT and CDR2 FQNNGV. V was clipped by 2 bases and J by 11 bases; unmatched bases: 7. This CDR3 comprises 14 residues. CDR3 bases: TGTGCCAGCAGCTTAAGCCTGACAGGGGAGAAACTGTTTTTT. Translation: CASSLSLTGEKLFF.

The chain employs TRBV27 and TRBJ2-7, with 8 bases lining up with TRBD1. The CDR3 has 15 amino acids. With V trimmed by 4 bases and J by 0 bases, 5 bases remained unmatched. Germline V gene lookup returns CDR1 MNHEY and CDR2 SMNVEV (reference sequence). The CDR3 DNA follows: TGTGCCAGCAGTTACCGGACAGGGAGCTCCTACGAGCAGTACTTC. Its translation: CASSYRTGSSYEQYF.

V is TRBV29-1 and J is TRBJ2-1; TRBD2 matches 8 bases. CDR1 SQVTM and CDR2 ANQGSEA come from the germline V gene. Germline trimming cut 2 bases from V and 0 bases from J; bases unmatched to any gene: 3. The CDR3 runs to 15 residues. CDR3 protein: CSVERAGGSYNEQFF. CDR3 bases: TGCAGCGTTGAAAGGGCGGGAGGCTCCTACAATGAGCAGTTCTTC.

V is TRBV4-1 and J is TRBJ2-1; 10 bases agree with TRBD2. The CDR3 totals 16 residues. V was clipped by 3 bases and J by 3 bases; unmatched bases: 5. Germline lookup yields CDR1 MGHRA and CDR2 YSYEKL. The DNA of the CDR3 is TGCGCCAGCAGCCAGCCCGCTAGCGGGAGCTACAATGAGCAGTTCTTC. Translated, it gives CASSQPASGSYNEQFF.

The V gene is TRBV28, the J gene TRBJ2-1, with 7 bases aligning to TRBD2. Trimming removed 6 bases from V and 6 bases from J; junction bases left unmatched: 11. There are 15 residues in the CDR3. Germline values: CDR1 MDHEN, CDR2 SYDVKM. CDR3 sequence reads: CASSRTSEPTNEQFF. CDR3 nucleotides: TGTGCCAGCAGCCGCACTAGCGAACCGACCAATGAGCAGTTCTTC.

In its sample, this clone was seen once. The CDR3 DNA reads TGTGCCAGCAGTTTATCAAGGACTATACCCTACGAGCAGTACTTC. This translates into CASSLSRTIPYEQYF. The chain recombines TRBV28 with TRBJ2-7; D perhaps matches TRBD2 (6 bases). Trimming left V 1 base short and J 2 bases short, with 12 bases between. The CDR3 spans 15 residues. In germline, CDR1 is MDHEN, CDR2 SYDVKM.

This chain joins TRBV29-1 and TRBJ2-5; 7 nucleotides align to TRBD1. CDR3 length: 12 residues. Germline trimming cut 4 bases from V and 3 bases from J; bases unmatched to any gene: 2. Germline CDR1 reads SQVTM; CDR2 reads ANQGSEA. The CDR3 region has the DNA TGCAGCGTTGCACAGGGGAAAGAGACCCAGTACTTC. Its translation is CSVAQGKETQYF. The variable domain in full, completed from reference TRBV29-1 and TRBJ2-5, reads SAVISQKPSRDICQRGTSLTIQCQVDSQVTMMFWYRQQPGQSLTLIATANQGSEATYESGFVIDKFPISRPNLTFSTLTVSNMSPEDSSIYLCSVAQGKETQYFGPGTRLLVL.

This clone was observed a few times. The chain uses TRBV7-3 and TRBJ1-1, with 8 bases lining up with TRBD1. CDR1 is SGHTA and CDR2 is FQGTGA in the germline V gene. J lost 6 bases, V lost 5 bases, and 11 bases had no gene match. This CDR3 contains 15 residues. DNA of the CDR3: TGTGCCAGCAGCACTTGGACAGGGCTGGGCGCTGAAGCTTTCTTT. As protein: CASSTWTGLGAEAFF. Full variable domain (outside the CDR3, taken from reference TRBV7-3 and TRBJ1-1): GAGVSQTPSNKVTEKGKYVELRCDPISGHTALYWYRQSLGQGPEFLIYFQGTGAADDSGLPNDRFFAVRPEGSVSTLKIQRTERGDSAVYLCASSTWTGLGAEAFFGQGTRLTVV.

The rearrangement uses TRBV7-9 and TRBJ2-1; unclear D gene. In germline, CDR1 is SEHNR, CDR2 FQNEAQ (reference sequence). V was shortened by 2 bases and J by 5 bases, with 10 bases between the two germline ends. There are 14 residues in the CDR3. CDR3 nucleotides: TGTGCCAGCAGCTTACTTGTGGCGGACAATGAGCAGTTCTTC. Translated, it gives CASSLLVADNEQFF.

V usage is TRBV19 and J usage is TRBJ2-7; 9 bases fit TRBD1. Trimming removed 5 bases from V and 1 base from J; junction bases left unmatched: 3. CDR1 is LNHDA, CDR2 SQIVND, per germline (reference sequence). The CDR3 loop spans 14 amino acids. In DNA, the CDR3 is TGTGCCAGTAGTGCCGGGACAGGGTCCTACGAGCAGTACTTC. Translated: CASSAGTGSYEQYF.

The CDR3 nucleotides read TGTGCCAGCAGTGAACGGGCCTACGAGCAGTACTTC. This translates into CASSERAYEQYF. The chain joins TRBV2 to TRBJ2-7; D is undetermined. Germline-derived CDR1 and CDR2 are SNHLY and FYNNEI. The V and J ends lost 2 bases and 2 bases respectively, with 4 bases between them. This CDR3 is 12 amino acids long.

The V gene is TRBV14, the J gene TRBJ2-7; possibly TRBD2 for D (6 bases). The CDR3 runs to 13 residues. Germline V lookup: CDR1 SGHDN, CDR2 FVKESK. The V gene lost 0 bases and the J gene lost 4 bases, with 7 bases spanning the gap. CDR3 sequence: CASSQEEGYEQYF. Written as DNA, the CDR3 is TGTGCCAGCAGCCAAGAGGAGGGGTACGAGCAGTACTTC. The full variable domain, completed using reference TRBV14 and TRBJ2-7, is EAGVTQFPSHSVIEKGQTVTLRCDPISGHDNLYWYRRVMGKEIKFLLHFVKESKQDESGMPNNRFLAERTGGTYSTLKVQPAELEDSGVYFCASSQEEGYEQYFGPGTRLTVT.

The chain employs TRBV4-2 and TRBJ2-1, with 8 bases aligning to TRBD1. V dropped 0 bases and J dropped 6; count of bases not matched to a gene: 13. This CDR3 is built from 18 residues. Looked up from germline, CDR1 is LGHNA and CDR2 is YNFKEQ. The CDR3: CASSQEGPAGGLGNEQFF. CDR3 DNA: TGTGCCAGCAGCCAAGAGGGGCCTGCAGGGGGCCTCGGCAATGAGCAGTTCTTC.

The chain couples TRBV7-9 to TRBJ1-4; 7 bases align to TRBD1. J gave up 6 bases and V 6 bases, and 10 bases lay outside the gene matches. There are 15 residues in the CDR3. The germline V gene has CDR1 SEHNR and CDR2 FQNEAQ (reference sequence). The CDR3 is CASSSRGQTDEKLFF. The CDR3 DNA is TGTGCCAGCAGTAGCCGGGGACAGACAGATGAAAAACTGTTTTTT.

This rearrangement joins TRBV5-8 to TRBJ1-1, with 7 bases fitting TRBD1. The ends lost 1 base at V and 3 bases at J; junction bases unmatched: 6. The germline V gene has CDR1 SGHTS and CDR2 YDEGEE. The CDR3 covers 15 residues. The CDR3 sequence: CASSLLTGKYTEAFF. The CDR3 region has the DNA TGTGCCAGCAGCTTGCTGACAGGGAAATACACTGAAGCTTTCTTT.

The rearrangement uses TRBV21-1 and TRBJ2-5; TRBD2, the table's D call, lacks a check against the DNA. TRBV21-1 counts as a pseudogene. CDR3 length equals 14 residues. The CDR3 DNA reads TGTGCCAGGAGCTGCGGGGGGGTGTCGGAGACCCAGTACTTC. Translating it yields CARSCGGVSETQYF.

This chain uses TRBV5-1 with TRBJ2-7; a possible D gene is TRBD1 (6 bases). Germline V gene sequence: CDR1 SGHRS, CDR2 YFSETQ. The CDR3 length is 15 residues. V lost 5 bases to trimming and J lost 3 bases, with 18 bases between them. CDR3 amino acids: CASRKDSGRSYEQYF. CDR3 sequence (DNA): TGCGCCAGCAGGAAGGACAGTGGTAGAAGCTACGAGCAGTACTTC.